This TCR beta chain was profiled in a study of OX40 agonist ivuxolimab in advanced cancers. On the study more broadly: Patients received intravenous ivuxolimab every 2 weeks at 0.01 to 10 mg/kg.

Concerning this clone itself: Antigen specificity is unknown.

Overall study results and limits: Expanded clones belonging to CD8+ T cells outnumbered, on average, those of CD4+. Dosing at 0.1 to 3.0 mg/kg was accompanied by clonal expansion of CD4+ and CD8+ blood T cells by week 6.

The CDR3 extends over 14 amino acids. Germline values: CDR1 SGDLS, CDR2 YYNGEE. Trimming shortened V by 3 bases and J by 4 bases, and 11 bases separated the two germline ends. Patients with autoimmune history or systemic immunosuppression were excluded. TCRdb's copy holds only in-frame clones and misses some; the assay was immunoSEQ multiplex PCR. This table holds more than 60,000 clones, over 75% found once. The chain joins TRBV9 to TRBJ1-3; maybe TRBD1 (5 bases). The sequencing here drew on CD4+ or CD8+ T cells sorted from blood, taken in a trial of the OX40 agonist ivuxolimab. The receptor's source is an adult with an advanced solid tumor such as melanoma, head and neck, liver or kidney cancer. CDR3 DNA sequence: TGTGCCAGCAGCGAGAGGGGCGTGGGAAACACCATATATTTT. Residues: CASSERGVGNTIYF.